This TCR beta chain was identified during a study of human thymus T cells. Only in-frame clones appear in the TCRdb table, and some are missing; sequencing was by immunoSEQ multiplex PCR. The table shows about 60,000 clones, with 90% to 95% occurring only once. All donors were healthy Finnish infants who were undergoing corrective surgery to treat congenital heart defects. Only four of the eight donors provided a 0.5-1 mL blood sample. Blood DNA came from all available leukocytes, not a fixed cell number. With 6 bases clipped from V and 2 bases from J, the junction kept 3 bases outside the gene matches. Germline V gene sequence: CDR1 MNHEY, CDR2 SVGAGI. The CDR3 has 13 residues. Findings and limits, study-wide: Use of V and J genes seemed skewed within the thymic and blood repertoires.

To note about this clone: The target antigen is unknown.

The source material was blood. V usage is TRBV6-5 and J usage is TRBJ2-7, with 8 bases that match TRBD2. This receptor was taken from a boy under two years old with a congenital heart defect but otherwise immunologically healthy. CDR3 sequence: CASRMTSAYEQYF. The CDR3 coding sequence is TGTGCCAGCAGAATGACTAGCGCCTACGAGCAGTACTTC.